The next 27 T cell receptor beta chains were all read from a single sample in a study of shared clonotypes between healthy human individuals. Data came from immunoSEQ multiplex PCR; TCRdb stores just in-frame clones and leaves some out. The sample lists 2,500,000 or so clones, around nine tenths occurring once. Sequencing input: naive CD4+ T cells sorted from blood. Subset here: CD45RA+ positively selected. Every receptor here comes from a man between 18 and 29 years old in good health.

This sequence joins TRBV9 and TRBJ1-2; no definite D call. Germline CDR1 reads SGDLS; CDR2 reads YYNGEE. The CDR3 length is 15 residues. V was trimmed by 3 bases and J by 2 bases, leaving 14 bases between them. The CDR3, as DNA: TGTGCCAGCAGCGCGGACGATATTTTGAACTATGGCTACACCTTC. Translating it yields CASSADDILNYGYTF.

The chain employs TRBV11-2 and TRBJ2-2, with D perhaps TRBD1 (6 bases). The CDR3 loop spans 16 amino acids. The V end lost 6 bases, the J end lost 0 bases, and 14 bases lay between the germline ends. Germline values: CDR1 SGHAT, CDR2 FQNNGV. The CDR3, as DNA: TGTGCCAGCAGGCACGTCAGGGGCCCGAACACCGGGGAGCTGTTTTTT. It yields the protein CASRHVRGPNTGELFF.

The V and J genes are TRBV7-8 and TRBJ1-1, with no clear D. This CDR3 contains 15 residues. Trimming stripped 0 bases from V and 2 bases from J, with 10 bases between. Germline lookup yields CDR1 SGHVS and CDR2 FQNEAQ. CDR3 DNA: TGTGCCAGCAGCTTAGCAGTGGGATTTAACACTGAAGCTTTCTTT. Protein: CASSLAVGFNTEAFF.

The chain uses TRBV7-2 and TRBJ2-2; D might be TRBD2 (5 bases). Germline V gene lookup returns CDR1 SGHTA and CDR2 FQGNSA. CDR3 size: 15 residues. The V gene lost 6 bases and the J gene lost 5 bases, with 16 bases spanning the gap. CDR3 in amino acids: CASRGSRTSTGELFF. The CDR3 DNA reads as TGTGCCAGCAGGGGCAGTCGGACTTCAACCGGGGAGCTGTTTTTT. Full variable domain (outside the CDR3, taken from reference TRBV7-2 and TRBJ2-2): GAGVSQSPSNKVTEKGKDVELRCDPISGHTALYWYRQSLGQGLEFLIYFQGNSAPDKSGLPSDRFSAERTGGSVSTLTIQRTQQEDSAVYLCASRGSRTSTGELFFGEGSRLTVL.

The J gene is TRBJ1-4, the V gene TRBV5-1; no definite D call. This CDR3 is built from 13 residues. V was shortened by 4 bases and J by 8 bases, with 12 bases between the two germline ends. From germline, CDR1 is SGHRS and CDR2 YFSETQ. DNA of the CDR3: TGCGCCAGCAGCACCGGTTTAGGGGAAAAACTGTTTTTT. Translated, it gives CASSTGLGEKLFF. Together with reference TRBV5-1 and TRBJ1-4, the CDR3 gives the full variable domain: KAGVTQTPRYLIKTRGQQVTLSCSPISGHRSVSWYQQTPGQGLQFLFEYFSETQRNKGNFPGRFSGRQFSNSRSEMNVSTLELGDSALYLCASSTGLGEKLFFGSGTQLSVL.

This chain joins TRBV7-9 and TRBJ1-4; weak D call: TRBD1 (5 bases). The CDR3 runs to 16 residues. V lost 5 bases, J lost 2 bases, and 15 bases lay in between. Germline V gene sequence: CDR1 SEHNR, CDR2 FQNEAQ (reference sequence). The CDR3, as DNA: TGTGCCAGCAGCCCCACCGGGGCAGGGACTAATGAAAAACTGTTTTTT. This gives the protein CASSPTGAGTNEKLFF. The whole variable domain, remainder taken from reference TRBV7-9 and TRBJ1-4, is DTGVSQNPRHKITKRGQNVTFRCDPISEHNRLYWYRQTLGQGPEFLTYFQNEAQLEKSRLLSDRFSAERPKGSFSTLEIQRTEQGDSAMYLCASSPTGAGTNEKLFFGSGTQLSVL.

This sequence joins TRBV27 and TRBJ1-1, with TRBD1 matching over 11 bases. The CDR3 consists of 15 residues. Losses at the gene ends were 4 bases for V and 2 bases for J; bases not matched to a gene: 3. Germline CDR1 is MNHEY and CDR2 is SMNVEV (reference sequence). In nucleotides, the CDR3 is TGTGCCAGCAGTTGGGGACAGGGGGTAAACACTGAAGCTTTCTTT. Its protein is CASSWGQGVNTEAFF.

This clone was seen once. The chain links TRBV28 to TRBJ1-2; D uncertain. Germline values: CDR1 MDHEN, CDR2 SYDVKM. The CDR3 has 13 amino acids. With 3 bases removed from V and 2 bases from J, the gap between germline ends came to 7 bases. CDR3 DNA: TGTGCCAGCAGTTTGAACAAAAACTATGGCTACACCTTC. Translating gives CASSLNKNYGYTF.

V and J are TRBV5-1 and TRBJ2-7; no definite D call. V lost 4 bases and J lost 2, with 16 bases in between. Germline CDR1 reads SGHRS; CDR2 reads YFSETQ. The CDR3 has 15 amino acids. The CDR3 coding sequence is TGCGCCAGCAGCAACGAGCCGGGCCTAACCTACGAGCAGTACTTC. Translation: CASSNEPGLTYEQYF.

Points on this clone: Other DNA sequences within the sample encode an identical CDR3. V gene TRBV7-9 combines with J gene TRBJ2-7; D perhaps matches TRBD1 (5 bases). V was trimmed by 0 bases and J by 1 base, leaving 7 bases between them. The CDR3 sequence is 14 residues long. CDR1 and CDR2 from the germline V gene are SEHNR and FQNEAQ (reference sequence). The CDR3 DNA is TGTGCCAGCAGCTTAGCTCCAGGGTCCTACGAGCAGTACTTC. Translation gives CASSLAPGSYEQYF.

This clone was recorded a few times. The chain uses TRBV30 and TRBJ1-4; D is unclear. This CDR3 is 12 amino acids long. CDR1 is GTSNPN, CDR2 SVGIG, per germline (reference sequence). V lost 3 bases to trimming and J lost 5 bases, with 7 bases between them. For the CDR3, the DNA is TGTGCCTGGAGGGTACCCAATGAAAAACTGTTTTTT. This sequence encodes CAWRVPNEKLFF. Full variable domain (remainder filled in from reference TRBV30 and TRBJ1-4): SQTIHQWPATLVQPVGSPLSLECTVEGTSNPNLYWYRQAAGRGLQLLFYSVGIGQISSEVPQNLSASRPQDRQFILSSKKLLLSDSGFYLCAWRVPNEKLFFGSGTQLSVL.

This chain links TRBV2 with TRBJ1-1; the D is unclear. The CDR3 covers 11 residues. Trimming removed 8 bases from V and 1 base from J, with 5 bases in between. Germline-derived CDR1 and CDR2 are SNHLY and FYNNEI. CDR3 sequence reads: CASGQNTEAFF. CDR3 sequence (DNA): TGTGCCAGCGGGCAGAACACTGAAGCTTTCTTT.

The gene calls are TRBV30 and TRBJ1-2; TRBD1 matches 8 bases. The CDR3 is made up of 20 amino acids. J lost 4 bases, V lost 1 base, and 23 bases had no gene match. Germline V CDR1 and CDR2: GTSNPN, SVGIG (reference sequence). DNA of the CDR3: TGTGCCTGGAGTGGTATTTCCTCGGGACAGGAGCCCCGTATATCCTATGGCTACACCTTC. Amino acid sequence: CAWSGISSGQEPRISYGYTF.

This clone was counted once. V is TRBV2 and J is TRBJ2-7; D might be TRBD1 or TRBD2, each matching 5 bases. The CDR3 consists of 14 residues. Deletions cut 7 bases from V and 7 bases from J, with 20 bases between. From germline, CDR1 is SNHLY and CDR2 FYNNEI. The CDR3 sequence: CASNPRGNGREQYF. The CDR3 DNA is TGTGCCAGCAACCCGAGGGGAAATGGGAGAGAGCAGTACTTC.

As regards this clone: This same CDR3 is encoded by further DNA sequences in the sample. The chain employs TRBV5-1 and TRBJ2-5, with TRBD2 as a possible D gene (5 bases). V lost 0 bases, J lost 1 base, and 10 bases lay in between. The germline CDR1 and CDR2 sequences are SGHRS and YFSETQ. The CDR3 has 15 amino acids. CDR3 loop: CASSLGSSGQETQYF. The CDR3 DNA follows: TGCGCCAGCAGCTTGGGATCGAGCGGCCAAGAGACCCAGTACTTC.

The chain joins TRBV7-9 to TRBJ2-3; TRBD2 matches at 13 bases. The CDR3 is made up of 16 amino acids. Per the germline V gene, CDR1 is SEHNR and CDR2 is FQNEAQ (reference sequence). Trimming took 3 bases from V and 2 from J; bases not matched to a gene: 2. For the CDR3, the DNA is TGTGCCAGCAGCTTGACTAGCGGGGGGATCACAGATACGCAGTATTTT. The encoded protein is CASSLTSGGITDTQYF.

Only a few counts were recorded for this clone. The chain recombines TRBV10-2 with TRBJ1-5, with D perhaps matching TRBD1 (5 bases). This CDR3 is built from 17 residues. The V gene lost 2 bases and the J gene lost 2 bases, with 16 bases spanning the gap. Germline-derived CDR1 and CDR2 are WSHSY and SAAADI. CDR3 region: CASSEPPSGGGNQPQHF. The CDR3 bases are TGCGCCAGCAGTGAGCCGCCCTCCGGGGGAGGCAATCAGCCCCAGCATTTT.

Details on this clone: Other DNA variants within this sample encode the same CDR3. This chain joins TRBV25-1 and TRBJ2-5, with D possibly being TRBD2 (5 bases). With 2 bases removed from V and 5 bases from J, the gap between germline ends came to 6 bases. Germline CDR1 reads MGHDK; CDR2 reads SYGVNS. CDR3 length equals 12 residues. CDR3 DNA sequence: TGTGCCAGCAGTGAAAGAGGGGAGACCCAGTACTTC. Its translation is CASSERGETQYF.

This clone was recorded once. This chain joins TRBV10-1 and TRBJ2-4; no firm D call. The CDR3 extends over 16 amino acids. Germline values: CDR1 WNHNN, CDR2 SYGVQD (reference sequence). The V gene lost 0 bases and the J gene lost 0 bases, with 9 bases spanning the gap. CDR3: CASSESSPGAKNIQYF. In DNA, the CDR3 is TGCGCCAGCAGTGAGTCGTCCCCTGGAGCCAAAAACATTCAGTACTTC.

This rearrangement joins TRBV5-1 to TRBJ1-6; no reliable D call. The V and J ends lost 2 bases and 7 bases respectively, with 4 bases between them. The CDR3 has 12 residues. Germline loops: CDR1 SGHRS, CDR2 YFSETQ. The CDR3 region has the DNA TGCGCCAGCAGCTTCGAGAATTCACCCCTCCACTTT. It translates to CASSFENSPLHF. The full variable domain, its missing parts supplied by reference TRBV5-1 and TRBJ1-6, is KAGVTQTPRYLIKTRGQQVTLSCSPISGHRSVSWYQQTPGQGLQFLFEYFSETQRNKGNFPGRFSGRQFSNSRSEMNVSTLELGDSALYLCASSFENSPLHFGNGTRLTVT.

The genes are TRBV5-1 and TRBJ2-1; 15 positions agree with TRBD2. CDR1 is SGHRS and CDR2 is YFSETQ in the germline V gene. This CDR3 spans 16 amino acids. V lost 6 bases to trimming and J lost 4 bases; unmatched junction nucleotides: 5. CDR3 coding DNA: TGCGCCAGCAAGGGACTAGCGGGGGGTACGTACAATGAGCAGTTCTTC. Protein sequence: CASKGLAGGTYNEQFF. Full variable domain (outside the CDR3, taken from reference TRBV5-1 and TRBJ2-1): KAGVTQTPRYLIKTRGQQVTLSCSPISGHRSVSWYQQTPGQGLQFLFEYFSETQRNKGNFPGRFSGRQFSNSRSEMNVSTLELGDSALYLCASKGLAGGTYNEQFFGPGTRLTVL.

J is TRBJ2-2 and V is TRBV19; TRBD1 matches 8 bases. Per germline, CDR1 LNHDA and CDR2 SQIVND (reference sequence). J lost 1 base, V lost 6 bases, and 7 bases had no gene match. The CDR3 has 16 amino acids. The CDR3 loop is CASRILGTGNTGELFF. CDR3 coding DNA: TGTGCCAGTAGAATACTCGGGACAGGGAACACCGGGGAGCTGTTTTTT. Drawing the rest from reference TRBV19 and TRBJ2-2, the complete variable domain is DGGITQSPKYLFRKEGQNVTLSCEQNLNHDAMYWYRQDPGQGLRLIYYSQIVNDFQKGDIAEGYSVSREKKESFPLTVTSAQKNPTAFYLCASRILGTGNTGELFFGEGSRLTVL.

As concerns this clone: The same CDR3 is also encoded by other DNA sequences in this sample. This chain joins TRBV19 and TRBJ1-5, with TRBD1 matching 7 bases. Trimming cost V 5 bases and J 7 bases; bases outside gene matches: 5. The CDR3 extends over 13 amino acids. Per germline, CDR1 LNHDA and CDR2 SQIVND (reference sequence). Written as DNA, the CDR3 is TGTGCCAGTAGTCCTGACAGGGACCAGCCCCAGCATTTT. Translated, it gives CASSPDRDQPQHF.

V and J are TRBV18 and TRBJ2-7, with TRBD2 matching 8 bases. The CDR3 length is 17 residues. J gave up 4 bases and V 0 bases, and 11 bases lay outside the gene matches. Looked up from germline, CDR1 is KGHSH and CDR2 is LQKENI. The CDR3 nucleotides are TGTGCCAGCTCACCACCGCAGCAAAGCGGGAGAAAGTACGAGCAGTACTTC. It encodes CASSPPQQSGRKYEQYF.

Notes on this clone: Other nucleotide sequences from this sample produce the same CDR3. This chain joins TRBV25-1 and TRBJ2-1; 11 bases align to TRBD2. The CDR3 covers 15 residues. Germline V lookup: CDR1 MGHDK, CDR2 SYGVNS. The V and J ends lost 3 bases and 4 bases, in that order; junction bases with no gene match: 2. CDR3 in DNA: TGTGCCAGCAGTGACACTAGCGGGAGTTACAATGAGCAGTTCTTC. The encoded protein is CASSDTSGSYNEQFF.

J is TRBJ1-2 and V is TRBV5-6; D is unresolved. The CDR3 totals 16 residues. Germline V gives CDR1 SGHDT, CDR2 YYEEEE. Trimming left V 0 bases short and J 0 bases short, with 12 bases between. This CDR3 is CASSLGGLFTNYGYTF. The CDR3 nucleotides are TGTGCCAGCAGCTTGGGAGGACTTTTCACTAACTATGGCTACACCTTC. Using reference TRBV5-6 and TRBJ1-2 for the parts outside the CDR3, the full variable domain is DAGVTQSPTHLIKTRGQQVTLRCSPKSGHDTVSWYQQALGQGPQFIFQYYEEEERQRGNFPDRFSGHQFPNYSSELNVNALLLGDSALYLCASSLGGLFTNYGYTFGSGTRLTVV.

V usage is TRBV30 and J usage is TRBJ1-5; no clear D. The germline CDR1 and CDR2 sequences are GTSNPN and SVGIG (reference sequence). Between the trimmed V and J ends, which lost 0 bases and 4 bases, there was a span of 7 bases. This CDR3 has 13 residues. The CDR3 nucleotides are TGTGCCTGGAGTGTAATGGGGAATCAGCCCCAGCATTTT. Amino acids: CAWSVMGNQPQHF.